These T cell receptor beta chains were read from a single sample in a study of blood T cell repertoires in COVID-19. The repertoire was sequenced with immunoSEQ multiplex PCR; TCRdb's copy has only in-frame clones and lacks some. The table includes a few hundred thousand clones, around 92% detected once. Sequencing was performed on peripheral blood. These receptors were collected from a woman in her 30s with COVID-19, enrolled during active disease. CDR3s include the opening cysteine and the closing phenylalanine or tryptophan. Fields, in order: V gene, clone size, D gene, J gene, CDR3 DNA, CDR3 protein. The D gene is left open where the match is weak. Clone size is stated in some rows and not others, as once, few, many or a class when expanded.

V: TRBV19; size: .; D: .; J: TRBJ2-1; DNA: TGTGCCAGTAGTTCGTTCCCGGGGTACAATGAGCAGTTCTTC; CDR3: CASSSFPGYNEQFF
V: TRBV4-2; size: .; D: TRBD1; J: TRBJ2-7; DNA: TGTGCCAGCAGCCAAGTTGTGGCGACAGGGACCTCCTACGAGCAGTACTTC; CDR3: CASSQVVATGTSYEQYF
V: TRBV3-1/TRBV3-2; size: .; D: TRBD1; J: TRBJ2-1; DNA: TGTGCCAGCAGCCCCAACCGGGACAGGGGCTACAATGAGCAGTTCTTC; CDR3: CASSPNRDRGYNEQFF
V: TRBV5-8; size: .; D: TRBD2; J: TRBJ2-1; DNA: TGTGCCAGCAGCTTGGCGAGGACTAGCGGGGGCTACAATGAGCAGTTCTTC; CDR3: CASSLARTSGGYNEQFF
V: TRBV5-1; size: .; D: TRBD1; J: TRBJ2-1; DNA: TGCGCCAGCAGCTCCCTGGGGACAGGGGGATTGAATGAGCAGTTCTTC; CDR3: CASSSLGTGGLNEQFF
V: TRBV7-9; size: few; D: .; J: TRBJ2-7; DNA: TGTGCCAGCAGCTTACCCGGGGGGCCCTGGGAGCAGTACTTC; CDR3: CASSLPGGPWEQYF
V: TRBV3-1/TRBV3-2; size: .; D: .; J: TRBJ1-1; DNA: TGTGCCAGCAGCCGCCGGGGGGGGGCGAACACTGAAGCTTTCTTT; CDR3: CASSRRGGANTEAFF
V: TRBV6-5; size: .; D: .; J: TRBJ2-7; DNA: TGTGCCGTTATGGGACTTCTCTACGAGCAGTACTTC; CDR3: CAVMGLLYEQYF
V: TRBV19; size: .; D: .; J: TRBJ1-1; DNA: TGTGCCAGTACCGAGCCGCTTATGATGAACACTGAAGCTTTCTTT; CDR3: CASTEPLMMNTEAFF
V: TRBV2; size: .; D: TRBD2; J: TRBJ2-3; DNA: TGTGCCAGCAGCGGGGGGTCGGATACGCAGTATTTT; CDR3: CASSGGSDTQYF
V: TRBV30; size: few; D: .; J: TRBJ1-1; DNA: TGTGCCTGGAGTCTAGGGTGGAGGGACACTGAAGCTTTCTTT; CDR3: CAWSLGWRDTEAFF
V: TRBV5-1; size: .; D: .; J: TRBJ1-2; DNA: TGCGCCAGCAGCTCTCTCGATGGACAGACCCTAGGCTATGGCTACACCTTC; CDR3: CASSSLDGQTLGYGYTF
V: TRBV6-5; size: .; D: .; J: TRBJ1-2; DNA: TGTGCCAGCAGTTACGATAGAGCTCCCTATGGCTACACCTTC; CDR3: CASSYDRAPYGYTF
V: TRBV21-1; size: once; D: .; J: TRBJ1-5; DNA: TGTGCCAGCAGCAAAGCTCGGTGCGACTTCAATCAGCCCCAGCATTTT; CDR3: CASSKARCDFNQPQHF
V: TRBV5-1; size: .; D: .; J: TRBJ1-1; DNA: TGCGCCAGCAGCTTGTTCGGGGGTGGGTACACTGAAGCTTTCTTT; CDR3: CASSLFGGGYTEAFF
V: TRBV14; size: .; D: .; J: TRBJ1-6; DNA: TGTGCCAGCAGCCAGTTCGGGGGTAGTTCACCCCTCCACTTT; CDR3: CASSQFGGSSPLHF
V: TRBV27; size: once; D: .; J: TRBJ2-3; DNA: TGTGCCAGCAGCTCGAACTGGTTTACGCAGTATTTT; CDR3: CASSSNWFTQYF
V: TRBV5-1; size: .; D: TRBD2; J: TRBJ2-5; DNA: TGCGCCAGCAGCTGGAGCGGGACCGAGCTGCAAGAGACCCAGTACTTC; CDR3: CASSWSGTELQETQYF
V: TRBV10-3; size: .; D: .; J: TRBJ1-5; DNA: TGTGCCATCAGTGAGTCGCTCGGGTCCCCACAGCCCCAGCATTTT; CDR3: CAISESLGSPQPQHF
V: TRBV19; size: .; D: .; J: TRBJ1-5; DNA: TGTGCCAGTAGTGGGCTGGGGAGCTATAGCAATCAGCCCCAGCATTTT; CDR3: CASSGLGSYSNQPQHF
V: TRBV4-1; size: few; D: .; J: TRBJ2-5; DNA: TGCGCCAGCAGCCTCTCGGGGATGGGGGAGACCCAGTACTTC; CDR3: CASSLSGMGETQYF
V: TRBV19; size: .; D: .; J: TRBJ1-1; DNA: TGTGCCAGTAGTATACAGGGTACTATTGAAGCTTTCTTT; CDR3: CASSIQGTIEAFF
V: TRBV18; size: .; D: TRBD1; J: TRBJ1-1; DNA: TGTGCCAGCTCTCCCGGCGGGACAGGCAGCACTGAAGCTTTCTTT; CDR3: CASSPGGTGSTEAFF
V: TRBV28; size: .; D: TRBD1; J: TRBJ2-2; DNA: TGTGCCAGCAGACCGCGGACAGGGACCGGGGAGCTGTTTTTT; CDR3: CASRPRTGTGELFF
V: TRBV6-6; size: .; D: TRBD2; J: TRBJ2-1; DNA: TGTGCCAGCAGCCCCCCGGGAGGAGCGGCCAATGAGCAGTTCTTC; CDR3: CASSPPGGAANEQFF
V: TRBV5-6; size: many; D: TRBD1; J: TRBJ1-2; DNA: TGTGCCAGCAGCGCAGGGACAGTTTATGGCTACACCTTC; CDR3: CASSAGTVYGYTF
V: TRBV28; size: .; D: TRBD1; J: TRBJ1-3; DNA: TGTGCCAGCAAAGGCGGACAGGGCGCTGGAAACACCATATATTTT; CDR3: CASKGGQGAGNTIYF
V: TRBV5-4; size: .; D: TRBD1; J: TRBJ2-2; DNA: TGTGCCAGCAGCCCCGCCGGGACAGGCAAGAACACCGGGGAGCTGTTTTTT; CDR3: CASSPAGTGKNTGELFF
V: TRBV27; size: .; D: TRBD2; J: TRBJ2-2; DNA: TGTGCCAGCAGTTTGGCACTAGCGGGGACCGGGGAGCTGTTTTTT; CDR3: CASSLALAGTGELFF
V: TRBV5-6; size: few; D: .; J: TRBJ1-1; DNA: TGTGCCAGCAGCTTGGGCGGGGGCACTGAAGCTTTCTTT; CDR3: CASSLGGGTEAFF
V: TRBV29-1; size: once; D: .; J: TRBJ1-2; DNA: TGCAGCGGATCGAAAGTGAGGGGCTACACCTTC; CDR3: CSGSKVRGYTF
V: TRBV5-1; size: few; D: .; J: TRBJ1-4; DNA: TGCGCCAGCAGCCCTGGAAGGGGGACTAATGAAAAACTGTTTTTT; CDR3: CASSPGRGTNEKLFF
V: TRBV28; size: .; D: TRBD1; J: TRBJ2-7; DNA: TGTGCCAGCAGAAAGGACAGGAACTCCTACGAGCAGTACTTC; CDR3: CASRKDRNSYEQYF
V: TRBV6-2/TRBV6-3; size: .; D: .; J: TRBJ2-2; DNA: TGTGCCAGCAGTTCCCGGTGGGGGGTTGCCGGGGAGCTGTTTTTT; CDR3: CASSSRWGVAGELFF
V: TRBV18; size: .; D: .; J: TRBJ1-1; DNA: TGTGCCGGGCGGGGGAGCCTCGCGAACACTGAAGCTTTCTTT; CDR3: CAGRGSLANTEAFF
V: TRBV4-1; size: .; D: TRBD1; J: TRBJ2-2; DNA: TGCGCCAGCAGCCAAGAGGACAGGGGAGGGGCCGGGGAGCTGTTTTTT; CDR3: CASSQEDRGGAGELFF
V: TRBV7-6; size: .; D: TRBD2; J: TRBJ2-7; DNA: TGTGCCAGCAGCTTACAGCTAGCGGGGACTCCGCTATACTACGAGCAGTACTTC; CDR3: CASSLQLAGTPLYYEQYF